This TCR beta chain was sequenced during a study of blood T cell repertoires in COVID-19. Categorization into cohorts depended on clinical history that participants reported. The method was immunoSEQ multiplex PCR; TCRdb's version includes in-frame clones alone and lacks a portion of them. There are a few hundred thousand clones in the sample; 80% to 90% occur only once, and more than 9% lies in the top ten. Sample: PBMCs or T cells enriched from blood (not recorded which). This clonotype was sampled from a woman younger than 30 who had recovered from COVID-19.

This chain's CDR3 is CASSETAIYEQYF. As DNA, the CDR3 is TGTGCCAGCAGCGAGACAGCTATCTACGAGCAGTACTTC. The V call is TRBV6-5, the J call TRBJ2-7, with a possible D match to TRBD1 (5 bases). CDR3 length equals 13 residues. Germline V gene sequence: CDR1 MNHEY, CDR2 SVGAGI. Trimming cost V 6 bases and J 3 bases, with 12 bases left between them.